One and the same sample provided the 19 T cell receptor beta chains below, sequenced in a study of CD8+CD57+ T cells in acquired aplastic anemia. CDR3 and TCR beta VDJ profiling relied on a genomic DNA template. TCRdb processed the reads anew with MiXCR; each CDR3 protein has one entry. The sample records 150,000 to 200,000 distinct CDR3 sequences, about 47% being singletons. Sequencing used sorted CD4+, CD8+, or CD8+CD57+ T cells (not recorded which) from PBMCs. The receptor source for this set is a human donor in good health.

The chain combines TRBV25-1 with TRBJ1-1; the match to TRBD1 covers 10 bases. There are 16 residues in the CDR3. Looked up from germline, CDR1 is MGHDK and CDR2 is SYGVNS. After removal of 4 bases from V and 1 base from J, the junction contained 6 bases not matched to a gene. The CDR3: CASSARDRGQNTEAFF. The DNA for the CDR3 is TGTGCCAGCAGTGCCCGGGACAGGGGACAGAACACTGAAGCTTTCTTT.

The V call is TRBV12-5, the J call TRBJ1-1, with 7 bases matching TRBD1. The CDR3 has 16 amino acids. CDR1 and CDR2 (germline): LGHNT, FRNRAP. With 2 bases clipped from V and 2 bases from J, the junction kept 8 bases outside the gene matches. The CDR3 sequence is CASGLPHTGVNTEAFF. CDR3 in DNA: TGTGCTAGTGGTTTGCCACATACAGGGGTTAACACTGAAGCTTTCTTT. The full variable domain, with the rest looked up from reference TRBV12-5 and TRBJ1-1, is DARVTQTPRHKVTEMGQEVTMRCQPILGHNTVFWYRQTMMQGLELLAYFRNRAPLDDSGMPKDRFSAEMPDATLATLKIQPSEPRDSAVYFCASGLPHTGVNTEAFFGQGTRLTVV.

This clonotype was seen just once. CDR3 nucleotide sequence: TGTGCCATCAGTGAGGGTTACGGGGTTCAGCCCCAGCATTTT. Its translation: CAISEGYGVQPQHF. V and J are TRBV10-3 and TRBJ1-5; D gene uncertain. V lost 2 bases and J lost 6, with 11 bases in between. The CDR3 length is 14 residues. Germline CDR1 ENHRY, CDR2 SYGVKD.

CDR3 sequence: CNILPNTGELFF. Written as DNA, the CDR3 is TGCAACATACTACCGAACACCGGGGAGCTGTTTTTT. V usage is TRBV20-1 and J usage is TRBJ2-2, with D uncertain. Germline V gene data show CDR1 as DFQATT and CDR2 as SNEGSKA (reference sequence). CDR3 length: 12 amino acids.

The table lists this clonotype with a few counts. CDR3 nucleotides: TGTGCCAGCACCTCAAGTGTAGGGACAGGGGTCTACGAGCAGTACTTC. It codes for CASTSSVGTGVYEQYF. The chain joins TRBV15 to TRBJ2-7; TRBD1 matches at 10 bases. V was pared by 10 bases and J by 3 bases, with 15 bases of the junction left unmatched. Germline lookup yields CDR1 LNHNV and CDR2 YYDKDF (reference sequence). The CDR3 consists of 16 residues.

The chain couples TRBV28 to TRBJ2-1, with D tentatively TRBD2 (5 bases). Germline CDR1 and CDR2: MDHEN and SYDVKM. The CDR3 loop spans 12 amino acids. Trimming took off 5 bases at V and 14 bases at J, with 16 bases between the two ends. The CDR3 nucleotides read TGTGCCAGCAGTCTCAGCACCGGGGTTGAGTTCTTC. Its translation: CASSLSTGVEFF.

The CDR3 DNA sequence: TGTGCCCTTAGGACAGGCTTGAATTCACCCCTCCACTTT. Translated: CALRTGLNSPLHF. The chain combines TRBV10-3 with TRBJ1-6; 7 bases map to TRBD1. The J segment lost 7 bases and the V segment lost 11 bases, leaving 8 bases of the junction unmatched. The CDR3 consists of 13 residues. Looked up from germline, CDR1 is ENHRY and CDR2 is SYGVKD.

This clonotype occurred many times. J is TRBJ2-7 and V is TRBV11-2; TRBD1 aligns across 8 bases. From germline, CDR1 is SGHAT and CDR2 FQNNGV. J was trimmed by 4 bases and V by 5 bases; bases with no gene match: 10. This CDR3 comprises 15 residues. The CDR3 reads CASSKRDRMGYEQYF. In DNA, the CDR3 is TGTGCCAGCAGCAAGAGGGACAGGATGGGGTACGAGCAGTACTTC.

This clonotype was seen ten or more times. The rearrangement uses TRBV11-3 and TRBJ2-2; D unresolved. V lost 6 bases to trimming and J lost 1 base, with 9 bases between them. This CDR3 has 14 residues. Germline CDR1 is SGHNT and CDR2 is YENEEA. In DNA, the CDR3 is TGTGCCAGCAGATGGACGGAGAACACCGGGGAGCTGTTTTTT. Amino acids: CASRWTENTGELFF.

Worth noting for this clonotype: Just one base apart from a much larger clone, this may be a read error. V is TRBV7-2 and J is TRBJ2-7, with 14 bases lining up with TRBD2. Germline V gene data show CDR1 as SGHTA and CDR2 as FQGNSA. V was pared by 3 bases and J by 4 bases, with 2 bases of the junction left unmatched. The CDR3 totals 15 residues. The CDR3 spells CASSFWTSGRYEQYF. Here the CDR3 DNA reads TGTGCCAGCAGCTTCTGGACTAGCGGGAGGTACGAGCAGTACTTC.

The chain carries TRBV20-1 and TRBJ2-1, with D possibly being TRBD1 (6 bases). Trimming removed 3 bases at V and 8 bases at J, with 8 bases between. The germline gives CDR1 DFQATT, CDR2 SNEGSKA (reference sequence). The CDR3 consists of 11 residues. The CDR3 loop reads CSARKGDEQFF. The CDR3 DNA sequence: TGCAGTGCTAGGAAGGGGGATGAGCAGTTCTTC.

In its sample, this clonotype was seen once. CDR3 DNA: TGTGCCATCAGTGAGGAGGGAATTGAGCAGTTCTTC. It is translated as CAISEEGIEQFF. J is TRBJ2-1 and V is TRBV10-3, with a possible D match to TRBD2 (5 bases). Germline V gene sequence: CDR1 ENHRY, CDR2 SYGVKD. V lost 2 bases and J lost 9, with 8 bases in between. The CDR3 has 12 residues.

As concerns this clonotype: A read error may account for a junction end that differs from germline. The rearrangement links TRBV24-1 to TRBJ2-5; 9 nucleotides align to TRBD2. This CDR3 is 15 amino acids long. Germline CDR1 reads KGHDR; CDR2 reads SFDVKD. The CDR3 sequence is CATGDLRGGQETQYF. The CDR3 bases are TGTGCCACCGGTGATTTGCGGGGGGGCCAAGAGACCCAGTACTTC.

This clonotype came up many times. The genes are TRBV7-8 and TRBJ2-1, with no clear D. The ends were cut back, 5 bases at V and 6 bases at J, with 8 bases in the middle. Germline V gives CDR1 SGHVS, CDR2 FQNEAQ. The CDR3 has 12 amino acids. Written as DNA, the CDR3 is TGTGCCAGCAGCCCCTCGCCCAATGAGCAGTTCTTC. It is translated as CASSPSPNEQFF.

As regards this clonotype: The junction differs from germline at one of its ends, possibly a read error. The chain recombines TRBV7-2 with TRBJ1-3, with TRBD1 matching over 10 bases. Germline V gene data show CDR1 as SGHTA and CDR2 as FQGNSA. This CDR3 has 16 amino acids. CDR3 DNA sequence: TGTGCCAGCAGCATTCGGACAGGGGGGCATGGAAGCACCATATATTTT. Protein product: CASSIRTGGHGSTIYF. The full variable domain, its missing parts supplied by reference TRBV7-2 and TRBJ1-3, is GAGVSQSPSNKVTEKGKDVELRCDPISGHTALYWYRQSLGQGLEFLIYFQGNSAPDKSGLPSDRFSAERTGGSVSTLTIQRTQQEDSAVYLCASSIRTGGHGSTIYFGEGSWLTVV.

This sequence joins TRBV24-1 and TRBJ2-1; 8 positions match TRBD2. CDR3 length: 15 residues. The J segment lost 2 bases and the V segment lost 9 bases, leaving 8 bases of the junction unmatched. The germline gives CDR1 KGHDR, CDR2 SFDVKD. The CDR3 bases are TGTGCCACCGGTAGCGGGACACAGACCTACAATGAGCAGTTCTTC. Its protein product is CATGSGTQTYNEQFF.

The J gene is TRBJ1-1, the V gene TRBV15; D is perhaps TRBD1 (5 bases). Germline assignment: CDR1 LNHNV and CDR2 YYDKDF (reference sequence). The CDR3 loop spans 13 amino acids. Trimming took off 3 bases at V and 1 base at J, with 6 bases between the two ends. CDR3 in DNA: TGTGCCACCAGCAGTACAGGGAACACTGAAGCTTTCTTT. This codes for CATSSTGNTEAFF.

This clonotype was detected ten times or more. The V call is TRBV20-1, the J call TRBJ1-5; D unresolved. Germline V gene sequence: CDR1 DFQATT, CDR2 SNEGSKA (reference sequence). Trimming took 0 bases from V and 3 from J, leaving 12 bases between them. The CDR3 is 15 amino acids. The CDR3 region is CSARDPAGLNQPQHF. DNA for the CDR3: TGCAGTGCTAGAGATCCGGCGGGCCTCAATCAGCCCCAGCATTTT.

The chain links TRBV29-1 to TRBJ2-6, with 7 bases aligning to TRBD1. The CDR3 has 14 amino acids. Looked up from germline, CDR1 is SQVTM and CDR2 is ANQGSEA. The V gene end was trimmed by 6 bases and the J gene end by 2 bases; junction bases not matched to a gene: 4. The CDR3 DNA follows: TGCAGCGTACCAGACAGGGCTGGGGCCAACGTCCTGACTTTC. It specifies CSVPDRAGANVLTF.